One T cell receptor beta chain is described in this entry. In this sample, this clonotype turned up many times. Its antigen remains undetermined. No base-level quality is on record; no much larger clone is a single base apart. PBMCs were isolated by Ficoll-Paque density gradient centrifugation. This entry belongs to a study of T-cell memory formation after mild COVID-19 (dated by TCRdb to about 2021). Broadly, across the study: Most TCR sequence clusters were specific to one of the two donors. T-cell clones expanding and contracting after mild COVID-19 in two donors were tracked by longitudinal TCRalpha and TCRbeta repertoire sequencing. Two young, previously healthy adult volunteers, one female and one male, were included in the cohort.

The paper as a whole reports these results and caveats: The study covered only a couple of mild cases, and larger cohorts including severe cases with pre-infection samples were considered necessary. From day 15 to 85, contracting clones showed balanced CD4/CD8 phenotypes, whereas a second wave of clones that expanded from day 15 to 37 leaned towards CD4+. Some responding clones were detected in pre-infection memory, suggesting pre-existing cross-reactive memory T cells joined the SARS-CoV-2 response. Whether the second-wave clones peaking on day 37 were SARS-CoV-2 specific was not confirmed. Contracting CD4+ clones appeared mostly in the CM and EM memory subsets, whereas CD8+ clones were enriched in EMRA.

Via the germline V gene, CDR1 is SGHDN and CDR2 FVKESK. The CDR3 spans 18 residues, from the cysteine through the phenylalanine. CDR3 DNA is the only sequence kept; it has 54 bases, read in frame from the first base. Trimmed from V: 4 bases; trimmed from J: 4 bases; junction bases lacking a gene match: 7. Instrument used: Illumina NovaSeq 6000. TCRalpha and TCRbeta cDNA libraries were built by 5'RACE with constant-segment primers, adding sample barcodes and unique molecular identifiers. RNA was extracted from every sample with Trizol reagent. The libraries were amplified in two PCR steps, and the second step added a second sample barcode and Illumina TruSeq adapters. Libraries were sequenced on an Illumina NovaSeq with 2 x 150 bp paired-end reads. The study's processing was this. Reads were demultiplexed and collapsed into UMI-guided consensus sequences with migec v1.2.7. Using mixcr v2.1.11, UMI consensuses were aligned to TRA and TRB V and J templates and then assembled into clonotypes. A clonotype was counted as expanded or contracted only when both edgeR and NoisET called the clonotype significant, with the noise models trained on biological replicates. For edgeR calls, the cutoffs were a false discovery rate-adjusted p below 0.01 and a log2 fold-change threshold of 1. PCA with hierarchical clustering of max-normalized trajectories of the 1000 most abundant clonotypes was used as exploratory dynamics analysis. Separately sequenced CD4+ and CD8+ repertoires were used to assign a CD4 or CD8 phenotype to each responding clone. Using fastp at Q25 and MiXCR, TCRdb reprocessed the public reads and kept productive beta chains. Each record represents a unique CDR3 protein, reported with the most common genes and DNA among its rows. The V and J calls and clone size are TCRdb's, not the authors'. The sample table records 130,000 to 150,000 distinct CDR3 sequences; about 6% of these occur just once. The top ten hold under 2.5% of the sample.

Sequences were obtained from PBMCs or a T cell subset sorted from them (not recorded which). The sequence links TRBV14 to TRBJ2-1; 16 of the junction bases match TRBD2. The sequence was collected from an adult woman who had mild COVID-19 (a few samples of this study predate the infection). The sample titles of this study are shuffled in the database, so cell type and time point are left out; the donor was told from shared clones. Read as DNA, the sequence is TGTGCCAGCAGCCCCTTGGGACTAGCGGGAGGGCTATACAATGAGCAGTTCTTC. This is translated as CASSPLGLAGGLYNEQFF.